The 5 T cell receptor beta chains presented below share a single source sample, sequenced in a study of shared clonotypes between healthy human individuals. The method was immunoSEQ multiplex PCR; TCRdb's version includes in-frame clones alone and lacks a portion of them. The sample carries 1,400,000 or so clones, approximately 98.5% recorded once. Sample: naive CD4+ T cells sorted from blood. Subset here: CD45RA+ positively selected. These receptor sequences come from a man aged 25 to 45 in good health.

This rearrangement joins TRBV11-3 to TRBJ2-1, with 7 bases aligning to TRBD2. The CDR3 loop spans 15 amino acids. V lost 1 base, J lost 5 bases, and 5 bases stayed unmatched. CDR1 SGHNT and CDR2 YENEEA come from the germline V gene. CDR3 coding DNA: TGTGCCAGCAGCTTAGCATCCGGGACTAACAATGAGCAGTTCTTC. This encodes CASSLASGTNNEQFF.

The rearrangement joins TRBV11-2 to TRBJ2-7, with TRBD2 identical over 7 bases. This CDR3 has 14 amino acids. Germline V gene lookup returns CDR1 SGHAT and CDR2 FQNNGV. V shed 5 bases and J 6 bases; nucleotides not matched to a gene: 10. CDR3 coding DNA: TGTGCCAGCAGCGGGGGGACTAATGTAGGCGAGCAGTACTTC. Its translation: CASSGGTNVGEQYF.

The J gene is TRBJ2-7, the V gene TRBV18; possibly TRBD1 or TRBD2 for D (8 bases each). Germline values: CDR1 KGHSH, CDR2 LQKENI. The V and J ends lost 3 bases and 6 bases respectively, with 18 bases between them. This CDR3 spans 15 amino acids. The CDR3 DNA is TGTGCCAGCTCACCCACAGGGGGTAGCGGGACCGAGCAGTACTTC. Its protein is CASSPTGGSGTEQYF. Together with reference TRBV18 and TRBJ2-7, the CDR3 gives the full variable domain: NAGVMQNPRHLVRRRGQEARLRCSPMKGHSHVYWYRQLPEEGLKFMVYLQKENIIDESGMPKERFSAEFPKEGPSILRIQQVVRGDSAAYFCASSPTGGSGTEQYFGPGTRLTVT.

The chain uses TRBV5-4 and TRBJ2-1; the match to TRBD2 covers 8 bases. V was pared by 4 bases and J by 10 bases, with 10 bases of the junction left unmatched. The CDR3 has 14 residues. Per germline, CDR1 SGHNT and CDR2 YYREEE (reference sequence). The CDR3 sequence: CASSPHPTSVEQFF. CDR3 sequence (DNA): TGTGCCAGCAGCCCTCACCCGACTAGCGTGGAGCAGTTCTTC.

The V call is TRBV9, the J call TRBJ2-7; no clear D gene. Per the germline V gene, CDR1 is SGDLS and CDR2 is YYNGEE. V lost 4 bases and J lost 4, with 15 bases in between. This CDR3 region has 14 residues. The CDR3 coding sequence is TGTGCCAGCAGCCCGAGAGGAACGATGTACGAGCAGTACTTC. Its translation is CASSPRGTMYEQYF.